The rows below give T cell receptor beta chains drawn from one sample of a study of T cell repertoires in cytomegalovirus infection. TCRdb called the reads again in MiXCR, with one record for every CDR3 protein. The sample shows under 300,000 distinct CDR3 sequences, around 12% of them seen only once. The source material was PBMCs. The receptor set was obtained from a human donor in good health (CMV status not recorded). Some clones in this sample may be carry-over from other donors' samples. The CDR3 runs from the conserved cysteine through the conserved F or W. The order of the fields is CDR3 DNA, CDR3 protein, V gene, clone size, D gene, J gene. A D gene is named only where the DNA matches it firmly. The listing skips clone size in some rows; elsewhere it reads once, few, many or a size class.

cdr3_nt: TGTGCCAGCAGTTTAGCGTTCGGGCAGGATGGTCAGCCCCAGCATTTT
cdr3_aa: CASSLAFGQDGQPQHF
v_call: TRBV12-3/TRBV12-4
clone_size: many
d_call: .
j_call: TRBJ1-5

cdr3_nt: TGTGCCAGCAGCTTCCCCCTTCTGGCTGAAAAACTGTTTTTT
cdr3_aa: CASSFPLLAEKLFF
v_call: TRBV7-9
clone_size: many
d_call: .
j_call: TRBJ1-4

cdr3_nt: TGTGCCAGCAGTGAAGGGAGCCTGTGGACAGGGACCGGGGCTTTCTTT
cdr3_aa: CASSEGSLWTGTGAFF
v_call: TRBV2
clone_size: .
d_call: TRBD1
j_call: TRBJ1-1

cdr3_nt: TGTGCCAGCAGTTGGGGCAGTAGCGGGGCAATCTCCTACGAGCAGTACTTC
cdr3_aa: CASSWGSSGAISYEQYF
v_call: TRBV6-5
clone_size: many
d_call: TRBD2
j_call: TRBJ2-7

cdr3_nt: TGTGCCAGCAGCCAACGGCAGAACACTGAAGCTTTCTTT
cdr3_aa: CASSQRQNTEAFF
v_call: TRBV3-1
clone_size: few
d_call: .
j_call: TRBJ1-1

cdr3_nt: TGTGCCAGCAGCTCAGCCCTCGGGTTCAATCAGCCCCAGCATTTT
cdr3_aa: CASSSALGFNQPQHF
v_call: TRBV7-8
clone_size: many
d_call: .
j_call: TRBJ1-5

cdr3_nt: TGTGCCAGCAGGAGAGAGCATCCAGGCTACGAGCAGTACTTC
cdr3_aa: CASRREHPGYEQYF
v_call: TRBV2
clone_size: many
d_call: .
j_call: TRBJ2-7

cdr3_nt: TGTGCCAGTAGTATAAGTGACAGGGGGGCTTTCTTT
cdr3_aa: CASSISDRGAFF
v_call: TRBV19
clone_size: .
d_call: TRBD1
j_call: TRBJ1-1

cdr3_nt: TGTGCCAGCAGCCCTGCGGGGGGGCGGGCTGAAGCTTTCTTT
cdr3_aa: CASSPAGGRAEAFF
v_call: TRBV7-7
clone_size: .
d_call: .
j_call: TRBJ1-1

cdr3_nt: TGTGCCAGCAGGCAGGGTACCGAGACCCAGTACTTC
cdr3_aa: CASRQGTETQYF
v_call: TRBV28
clone_size: many
d_call: .
j_call: TRBJ2-5

cdr3_nt: TGTGCCAGCAGTGAAGCGGCCGAGACTAGCGGGAGTCAGGTCACAGATACGCAGTATTTT
cdr3_aa: CASSEAAETSGSQVTDTQYF
v_call: TRBV2
clone_size: many
d_call: TRBD2
j_call: TRBJ2-3

cdr3_nt: TGTGCCAGCAGCGGGAGGGATGGGGCCAGGATGGATGAGCAGTTCTTC
cdr3_aa: CASSGRDGARMDEQFF
v_call: TRBV6-2/TRBV6-3
clone_size: many
d_call: TRBD2
j_call: TRBJ2-1

cdr3_nt: TGCAGCGTTTCCGGTCCAACCTATGGGGGCACTGAAGCTTTCTTT
cdr3_aa: CSVSGPTYGGTEAFF
v_call: TRBV29-1
clone_size: .
d_call: .
j_call: TRBJ1-1

cdr3_nt: TGCAGTGCTAGAGCGGGGAAGTTTGTCGGGGAGCTGTTTTTT
cdr3_aa: CSARAGKFVGELFF
v_call: TRBV20-1
clone_size: .
d_call: .
j_call: TRBJ2-2

cdr3_nt: TGCAGCGTTCAACAGGGGATGAACACTGAAGCTTTCTTT
cdr3_aa: CSVQQGMNTEAFF
v_call: TRBV29-1
clone_size: few
d_call: TRBD1
j_call: TRBJ1-1

cdr3_nt: TGTGCCATCAGCAACGGACAGGGAGACCCCTACAATGAGCAGTTCTTC
cdr3_aa: CAISNGQGDPYNEQFF
v_call: TRBV10-3
clone_size: .
d_call: TRBD1
j_call: TRBJ2-1

cdr3_nt: TGCAGTGCTAGAGAGCGGGAGAGCACCTACGAGCAGTACTTC
cdr3_aa: CSARERESTYEQYF
v_call: TRBV20-1
clone_size: .
d_call: TRBD2
j_call: TRBJ2-7

cdr3_nt: TGTGCCAGCAGCTTAAGAGCCGCAGGACGGGGGTACACCTTC
cdr3_aa: CASSLRAAGRGYTF
v_call: TRBV7-2
clone_size: many
d_call: .
j_call: TRBJ1-2

cdr3_nt: TGCGCCAGCAGCTTGGCCCCCGGGACAGGGGGCGGAAACACTGAAGCTTTCTTT
cdr3_aa: CASSLAPGTGGGNTEAFF
v_call: TRBV5-1
clone_size: .
d_call: TRBD1
j_call: TRBJ1-1

cdr3_nt: TGTGCCAGCAGTTTAAGAGGGGGAAACACCATATATTTT
cdr3_aa: CASSLRGGNTIYF
v_call: TRBV27
clone_size: many
d_call: .
j_call: TRBJ1-3

cdr3_nt: TGCGCCAGCAGCCAACAAGTAGCGGGGGACCCCACAGATACGCAGTATTTT
cdr3_aa: CASSQQVAGDPTDTQYF
v_call: TRBV4-3
clone_size: few
d_call: TRBD2
j_call: TRBJ2-3

cdr3_nt: TGCAGTGCCCCGAGGACAGGGTTAATAGATGAGCAGTTCTTC
cdr3_aa: CSAPRTGLIDEQFF
v_call: TRBV20-1
clone_size: few
d_call: TRBD1
j_call: TRBJ2-1

cdr3_nt: TGCAGCATCACCGGGACTAGCCTTTACAATGAGCAGTTCTTC
cdr3_aa: CSITGTSLYNEQFF
v_call: TRBV29-1
clone_size: .
d_call: TRBD2
j_call: TRBJ2-1

cdr3_nt: TGTGCCAGTAGTATAAACGCAGCGGGGGGGCTGGAGACCCAGTACTTC
cdr3_aa: CASSINAAGGLETQYF
v_call: TRBV19
clone_size: many
d_call: TRBD2
j_call: TRBJ2-5

cdr3_nt: TGTGCCAGCAGTTTGCGGCGGGGGCCACTAAATGAGCAGTTCTTC
cdr3_aa: CASSLRRGPLNEQFF
v_call: TRBV12-3/TRBV12-4
clone_size: many
d_call: .
j_call: TRBJ2-1

cdr3_nt: TGTGCCAGCATTGACAGGTATAGCAATCAGCCCCAGCATTTT
cdr3_aa: CASIDRYSNQPQHF
v_call: TRBV6-1
clone_size: many
d_call: .
j_call: TRBJ1-5

cdr3_nt: TGTGCCAGCAGCTTGGCCGGGGGGGGCGGGGGCAATCAGCCCCAGCATTTT
cdr3_aa: CASSLAGGGGGNQPQHF
v_call: TRBV5-6
clone_size: many
d_call: .
j_call: TRBJ1-5

cdr3_nt: TGCAGTGCTAGTGCCTCAAATGAGCAGTTCTTC
cdr3_aa: CSASASNEQFF
v_call: TRBV20-1
clone_size: few
d_call: .
j_call: TRBJ2-1

cdr3_nt: TGTGCCAGCAGCTTCGGACTTATCACAGATACGCAGTATTTT
cdr3_aa: CASSFGLITDTQYF
v_call: TRBV7-3
clone_size: many
d_call: .
j_call: TRBJ2-3

cdr3_nt: TGTGCCAGTAGTATAGAGGGCAGGGGGCTTCAGCCCCAGCATTTT
cdr3_aa: CASSIEGRGLQPQHF
v_call: TRBV19
clone_size: many
d_call: TRBD1
j_call: TRBJ1-5

cdr3_nt: TGTGCCAGTAGTACCCCGGCAGGGGGCCATTATGGCTACACCTTC
cdr3_aa: CASSTPAGGHYGYTF
v_call: TRBV19
clone_size: .
d_call: TRBD1
j_call: TRBJ1-2

cdr3_nt: TGTGCCAGCAGCTCGTCCCCGGGACATGCATCGCCCCAGCATTTT
cdr3_aa: CASSSSPGHASPQHF
v_call: TRBV7-2
clone_size: many
d_call: .
j_call: TRBJ1-5

cdr3_nt: TGTGCCTGGAGTGTCACCCGGCCAAATTCACCCCTCCACTTT
cdr3_aa: CAWSVTRPNSPLHF
v_call: TRBV30
clone_size: .
d_call: .
j_call: TRBJ1-6

cdr3_nt: TGCAGCGTTTTGACTGTTCACGGCACTGAAGCTTTCTTT
cdr3_aa: CSVLTVHGTEAFF
v_call: TRBV29-1
clone_size: few
d_call: .
j_call: TRBJ1-1

cdr3_nt: TGTGCCAGCAGCTTGAAAGGGGAAGGTTCGAAGTGGGGAGATACGCAGTATTTT
cdr3_aa: CASSLKGEGSKWGDTQYF
v_call: TRBV7-4
clone_size: few
d_call: .
j_call: TRBJ2-3

cdr3_nt: TGCAGTGCTAGCGGCGGCACGACCGGTGGAGAGACCCAGTACTTC
cdr3_aa: CSASGGTTGGETQYF
v_call: TRBV20-1
clone_size: .
d_call: .
j_call: TRBJ2-5

cdr3_nt: TGTGCCAGCAGCAACCGGACTGGCCCCGGGGAGCTGTTTTTT
cdr3_aa: CASSNRTGPGELFF
v_call: TRBV7-2
clone_size: many
d_call: .
j_call: TRBJ2-2

cdr3_nt: TGTGCCAGCAGCTCCCCGAGCGGGGTCACAGATACGCAGTATTTT
cdr3_aa: CASSSPSGVTDTQYF
v_call: TRBV7-2
clone_size: many
d_call: TRBD2
j_call: TRBJ2-3

cdr3_nt: TGTGCCAGTAGCAGGGAAGCGGGCGGGGAGCTGTTTTTT
cdr3_aa: CASSREAGGELFF
v_call: TRBV19
clone_size: .
d_call: .
j_call: TRBJ2-2

cdr3_nt: TGTGCCAGCAGCTTGGCCAACAATGAGCAGTTCTTC
cdr3_aa: CASSLANNEQFF
v_call: TRBV5-4
clone_size: few
d_call: .
j_call: TRBJ2-1

cdr3_nt: TGTGCCAGCAGCCCGAATCGACAGAACACTGAAGCTTTCTTT
cdr3_aa: CASSPNRQNTEAFF
v_call: TRBV6-2/TRBV6-3
clone_size: few
d_call: .
j_call: TRBJ1-1

cdr3_nt: TGTGCCAGCAGTACCCGGACTTACCAGGGGGAGAAACTGTTTTTT
cdr3_aa: CASSTRTYQGEKLFF
v_call: TRBV28
clone_size: many
d_call: TRBD1
j_call: TRBJ1-4

cdr3_nt: TGTGCCAGTAGTATATCTAGCGGGGTAGACAATGAGCAGTTCTTC
cdr3_aa: CASSISSGVDNEQFF
v_call: TRBV19
clone_size: .
d_call: TRBD2
j_call: TRBJ2-1

cdr3_nt: TGCAGCGTTGGGCCCAACAGTGATAGCTCCTACAATGAGCAGTTCTTC
cdr3_aa: CSVGPNSDSSYNEQFF
v_call: TRBV29-1
clone_size: few
d_call: .
j_call: TRBJ2-1

cdr3_nt: TGTGCCAGCACTCAGCGGGCCTCCCCCTCCAATGAGCAGTTCTTC
cdr3_aa: CASTQRASPSNEQFF
v_call: TRBV6-2/TRBV6-3
clone_size: few
d_call: .
j_call: TRBJ2-1

cdr3_nt: TGTGCCAGCAGCCCCATGGGGGGTCAGCCCCAGCATTTT
cdr3_aa: CASSPMGGQPQHF
v_call: TRBV5-6
clone_size: many
d_call: .
j_call: TRBJ1-5

cdr3_nt: TGTGCCAGCAGTTATGGGGGGGTGGCCAACGGGGAAAAACTGTTTTTT
cdr3_aa: CASSYGGVANGEKLFF
v_call: TRBV28
clone_size: .
d_call: .
j_call: TRBJ1-4

cdr3_nt: TGCGCCAGCAGCCCGGGGACTAGCGGGGGCCAAGAGACCCAGTACTTC
cdr3_aa: CASSPGTSGGQETQYF
v_call: TRBV5-1
clone_size: many
d_call: TRBD2
j_call: TRBJ2-5

cdr3_nt: TGTGCCAGTAGTATATCGAGGGAGGGCCGGTGGCAGTTCTTC
cdr3_aa: CASSISREGRWQFF
v_call: TRBV19
clone_size: many
d_call: TRBD2
j_call: TRBJ2-1

cdr3_nt: TGTGCCAGAAGCCCAGATGCTACGGGCAATGAGCAGTTCTTC
cdr3_aa: CARSPDATGNEQFF
v_call: TRBV5-3
clone_size: .
d_call: .
j_call: TRBJ2-1

cdr3_nt: TGTGCCAGCAGCCAAGGCGGCGTGGGAGAGACCCAGTACTTC
cdr3_aa: CASSQGGVGETQYF
v_call: TRBV4-2
clone_size: few
d_call: .
j_call: TRBJ2-5

cdr3_nt: TGTGCCAGCAGCTTAGAGGGACAGGGCCTTCGCGGCTACACCTTC
cdr3_aa: CASSLEGQGLRGYTF
v_call: TRBV11-2
clone_size: .
d_call: TRBD1
j_call: TRBJ1-2

cdr3_nt: TGTGCCAGCAGTTACTCCGCGCAGGGAACCTACGAGCAGTACTTC
cdr3_aa: CASSYSAQGTYEQYF
v_call: TRBV6-5
clone_size: many
d_call: .
j_call: TRBJ2-7

cdr3_nt: TGTGCCAGCAGCTTTGGGTCGGGGTCATACAATGAGCAGTTCTTC
cdr3_aa: CASSFGSGSYNEQFF
v_call: TRBV7-6
clone_size: many
d_call: .
j_call: TRBJ2-1

cdr3_nt: TGTGCCAGCAGCCCAACCGGGACTAGCGGGTTGAATGAGCAGTTCTTC
cdr3_aa: CASSPTGTSGLNEQFF
v_call: TRBV7-2
clone_size: many
d_call: TRBD2
j_call: TRBJ2-1

cdr3_nt: TGTGCCAGCAGCCCTGGGCGGAATGAGCAGTTCTTC
cdr3_aa: CASSPGRNEQFF
v_call: TRBV5-4
clone_size: .
d_call: .
j_call: TRBJ2-1

cdr3_nt: TGCAGCGTTGAACCAGGGCTCACAGGGACTGAAGCTTTCTTT
cdr3_aa: CSVEPGLTGTEAFF
v_call: TRBV29-1
clone_size: few
d_call: .
j_call: TRBJ1-1

cdr3_nt: TGTGCCAGCAGCTTGGCCAACAGGTACAATGAGCAGTTCTTC
cdr3_aa: CASSLANRYNEQFF
v_call: TRBV5-6
clone_size: .
d_call: .
j_call: TRBJ2-1

cdr3_nt: TGTGCCAGCAGCATAAGAGGAGGAGAGACCCAGTACTTC
cdr3_aa: CASSIRGGETQYF
v_call: TRBV7-2
clone_size: many
d_call: .
j_call: TRBJ2-5

cdr3_nt: TGTGCCAGTAGGGACGACAGGGCCCTTGAGCCCCAGCATTTT
cdr3_aa: CASRDDRALEPQHF
v_call: TRBV19
clone_size: many
d_call: TRBD1
j_call: TRBJ1-5